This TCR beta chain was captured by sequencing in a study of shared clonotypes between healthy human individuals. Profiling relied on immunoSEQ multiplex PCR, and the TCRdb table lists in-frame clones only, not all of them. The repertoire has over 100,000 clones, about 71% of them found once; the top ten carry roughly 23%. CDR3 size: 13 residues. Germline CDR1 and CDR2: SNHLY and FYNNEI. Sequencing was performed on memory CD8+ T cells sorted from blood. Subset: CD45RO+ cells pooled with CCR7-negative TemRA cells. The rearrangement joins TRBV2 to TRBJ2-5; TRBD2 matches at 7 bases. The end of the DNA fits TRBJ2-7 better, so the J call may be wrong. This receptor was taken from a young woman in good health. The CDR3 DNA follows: TGTGCCAGCAGTGGGGGGGGAATTTACGAGCAGTACTTC. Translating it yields CASSGGGIYEQYF.